Each of the 32 T cell receptor beta chains below was sequenced from the same sample in a study of T cells in Graves' hyperthyroidism and ophthalmopathy. The investigators amplified TCR beta CDR3 regions from RNA transcripts. When the TCR CDR3 underwent first-round RT-PCR, the HTBI primer set was used. TCRdb redid the calling of the multiplex PCR reads with MiXCR, one entry per CDR3 protein. The data hold 660,000 or so distinct CDR3 sequences, with just under 45% observed a single time. Sequencing was performed on peripheral blood or thyroid tissue (not recorded which). Receptors originate from an adult man with Graves' disease, either hyperthyroidism or ophthalmopathy (not recorded which).

This clonotype was observed at least ten times. The CDR3 protein is CASSPGRASYEQYF. CDR3 bases: TGTGCCAGCAGCCCGGGCAGGGCCTCCTACGAGCAGTACTTC. The rearrangement links TRBV7-2 to TRBJ2-7; maybe TRBD1 (5 bases). V shed 5 bases and J shed 0 bases, with 11 bases lying between them. CDR3 size: 14 residues. Germline CDR1 is SGHTA and CDR2 is FQGNSA.

This clonotype showed up just once. This may come from a read error, since a much larger clone is one base off. The chain uses TRBV9 and TRBJ2-5; TRBD2 might be the D (5 bases). The CDR3 has 13 residues. Germline V gene sequence: CDR1 SGDLS, CDR2 YYNGEE. The V end lost 0 bases, the J end lost 5 bases, and 8 bases lay between the germline ends. The CDR3 here is CASSVAGYETQYF. DNA of the CDR3: TGTGCCAGCAGCGTAGCGGGATACGAGACCCAGTACTTC.

Ten or more counts support this clonotype. The chain couples TRBV12-3 or TRBV12-4 to TRBJ1-5; 7 bases line up with TRBD1. The CDR3 extends over 16 amino acids. Trimming took 7 bases from V and 0 from J; bases not matched to a gene: 9. The CDR3 nucleotides read TGTGCCAGCAAAAAACAGGGGACATATAGCAATCAGCCCCAGCATTTT. Translated, it gives CASKKQGTYSNQPQHF.

This clonotype was recorded many times. V is TRBV12-3 or TRBV12-4 and J is TRBJ1-5; D remains unclear. The length of the CDR3 is 13 residues. V was cut by 6 bases and J by 0 bases, with 6 bases left in between. In nucleotides, the CDR3 is TGTGCCAGCAGGCCGAATAGCAATCAGCCCCAGCATTTT. This gives the protein CASRPNSNQPQHF.

The table lists this clonotype with many counts. One end of the junction fails to match germline, which may point to a read error. The genes are TRBV7-3 and TRBJ1-5; D is undetermined. This CDR3 is built from 13 residues. The germline CDR1 and CDR2 sequences are SGHTA and FQGTGA. For the CDR3, the DNA is TGTGCCAGCAGCGTAACTGCGAATCAGCCCCAGCATTTT. It translates to CASSVTANQPQHF. The full variable domain, its missing parts supplied by reference TRBV7-3 and TRBJ1-5, is GAGVSQTPSNKVTEKGKYVELRCDPISGHTALYWYRQSLGQGPEFLIYFQGTGAADDSGLPNDRFFAVRPEGSVSTLKIQRTERGDSAVYLCASSVTANQPQHFGDGTRLSIL.

This chain links TRBV10-3 with TRBJ2-2; tentatively, D is TRBD1 (6 bases). The germline V and J ends were trimmed by 10 bases and 6 bases, with 9 bases remaining between them. The CDR3 sequence is 11 residues long. Germline assignment: CDR1 ENHRY and CDR2 SYGVKD. The CDR3 is CASRTAGELFF. CDR3 bases: TGTGCCAGCAGGACAGCCGGGGAGCTGTTTTTT.

A note on this clonotype: A much larger clone differs from this one at a single base, so this may be a read error. V and J are TRBV10-2 and TRBJ1-1, with a possible D match to TRBD1 (5 bases). This CDR3 comprises 13 residues. Germline assignment: CDR1 WSHSY and CDR2 SAAADI. DNA for the CDR3: TGCGCCAGCAGTGAGGCCAGGGAGACTGGAGCTTTCTTT. This encodes CASSEARETGAFF.

J is TRBJ2-7 and V is TRBV5-1, with 7 bases that match TRBD2. Losses at the gene ends were 5 bases for V and 0 bases for J; bases not matched to a gene: 11. The germline V gene has CDR1 SGHRS and CDR2 YFSETQ. CDR3 size: 16 residues. The CDR3: CASSPTRGSRSYEQYF. CDR3 in DNA: TGCGCCAGCAGTCCGACGCGGGGGTCCCGCTCCTACGAGCAGTACTTC.

CDR3 nucleotides: TGTGCCAGCAGTGATGAGGACGGGGGAAAGCCCATATATTTT. This encodes CASSDEDGGKPIYF. The genes are TRBV2 and TRBJ1-3; D is possibly TRBD1 (5 bases). The V and J ends lost 3 bases and 11 bases respectively, with 17 bases between them. The CDR3 runs to 14 residues. Germline V CDR1 and CDR2: SNHLY, FYNNEI.

This clonotype was picked up many times. V is TRBV7-9 and J is TRBJ1-1; D not certain. Germline V gene lookup returns CDR1 SEHNR and CDR2 FQNEAQ (reference sequence). This CDR3 is 14 amino acids long. Trimming took 2 bases from V and 1 from J, leaving 8 bases between them. CDR3 amino acids: CASSLKGGNTEAFF. The CDR3 bases are TGTGCCAGCAGCTTAAAAGGTGGGAACACTGAAGCTTTCTTT. Drawing the rest from reference TRBV7-9 and TRBJ1-1, the complete variable domain is DTGVSQNPRHKITKRGQNVTFRCDPISEHNRLYWYRQTLGQGPEFLTYFQNEAQLEKSRLLSDRFSAERPKGSFSTLEIQRTEQGDSAMYLCASSLKGGNTEAFFGQGTRLTVV.

V usage is TRBV7-2 and J usage is TRBJ1-1, with 8 bases lining up with TRBD1. The CDR3 sequence is 14 residues long. CDR1 is SGHTA, CDR2 FQGNSA, per germline. The ends lost 2 bases at V and 5 bases at J; junction bases unmatched: 4. This CDR3 is CASSLSHRGTEAFF. DNA of the CDR3: TGTGCCAGCAGCTTATCTCACAGGGGGACTGAAGCTTTCTTT.

In DNA, the CDR3 is TGTGCCACCAGCCCGCGACTAGCGGGGGCATGGACCCAGTACTTC. Translation gives CATSPRLAGAWTQYF. The V and J genes are TRBV15 and TRBJ2-5, with TRBD2 matching 12 bases. Germline assignment: CDR1 LNHNV and CDR2 YYDKDF (reference sequence). The CDR3 consists of 15 residues. With 5 bases clipped from V and 7 bases from J, the junction kept 8 bases outside the gene matches.

This clonotype was seen a handful of times. CDR3 residues: CASSLVRQYF. CDR3 sequence (DNA): TGTGCCAGCAGCTTAGTTCGACAGTACTTC. V usage is TRBV7-8 and J usage is TRBJ2-7; no definite D call. Germline loops: CDR1 SGHVS, CDR2 FQNEAQ. Trimming took off 1 base at V and 10 bases at J, with 5 bases between the two ends. The length of the CDR3 is 10 residues.

This chain links TRBV9 with TRBJ2-7; D is possibly TRBD2 (6 bases). The length of the CDR3 is 13 residues. From germline, CDR1 is SGDLS and CDR2 YYNGEE. V was trimmed by 0 bases and J by 5 bases, leaving 9 bases between them. In DNA, the CDR3 is TGTGCCAGCAGCGTAGATTCGGGGGACGAGCAGTACTTC. Translating it yields CASSVDSGDEQYF. Supplemented by reference TRBV9 and TRBJ2-7, the full variable domain reads DSGVTQTPKHLITATGQRVTLRCSPRSGDLSVYWYQQSLDQGLQFLIQYYNGEERAKGNILERFSAQQFPDLHSELNLSSLELGDSALYFCASSVDSGDEQYFGPGTRLTVT.

This clonotype has at least ten counts. The genes are TRBV24-1 and TRBJ2-5; a weak D match, TRBD1 (6 bases). V was clipped by 2 bases and J by 5 bases, with 20 bases between them. This CDR3 is 17 amino acids long. Per germline, CDR1 KGHDR and CDR2 SFDVKD. CDR3 sequence (DNA): TGTGCCACCAGTGATTCCTCCGGGACACAAGGTTGGGAGACCCAGTACTTC. It codes for CATSDSSGTQGWETQYF.

The table lists this clonotype with a count of one. The V and J genes are TRBV9 and TRBJ2-2; 10 bases align to TRBD2. Germline CDR1 and CDR2: SGDLS and YYNGEE. V dropped 3 bases and J dropped 7; count of bases not matched to a gene: 9. This CDR3 is 16 amino acids long. The CDR3 loop reads CASSEGLAGDDGELFF. The CDR3 DNA sequence: TGTGCCAGCAGCGAGGGTCTAGCGGGGGATGACGGGGAGCTGTTTTTT.

This clonotype was counted only a few times. This chain links TRBV7-9 with TRBJ1-1, with 7 bases identical to TRBD1. V trimming: 1 base; J trimming: 6 bases; junction bases outside the gene matches: 5. The CDR3 consists of 14 residues. The germline CDR1 and CDR2 sequences are SEHNR and FQNEAQ (reference sequence). The CDR3: CASSLVQGGAEAFF. The CDR3 DNA follows: TGTGCCAGCAGCTTAGTGCAGGGGGGGGCTGAAGCTTTCTTT.

This clonotype was seen a few times. One end of the junction is discordant with germline, which a read error may explain. The rearrangement links TRBV5-1 to TRBJ2-7; weak D call: TRBD1 (6 bases). Per germline, CDR1 SGHRS and CDR2 YFSETQ. The CDR3 is 14 amino acids. For the CDR3, the DNA is TGTGCCAGCAGCTTGATGGCAGGGGAGTCCGAGCAGTACTTC. It encodes CASSLMAGESEQYF.

In its sample, this clonotype was seen many times. This chain joins TRBV10-3 and TRBJ1-1; no definite D call. Germline CDR1 is ENHRY and CDR2 is SYGVKD. This CDR3 has 15 amino acids. Deletions cut 0 bases from V and 1 base from J, with 9 bases between. DNA of the CDR3: TGTGCCATCAGTGAGTCGACCTATAGGAACACTGAAGCTTTCTTT. Its translation is CAISESTYRNTEAFF.

The genes are TRBV7-2 and TRBJ2-2; 9 bases line up with TRBD2. V lost 6 bases and J lost 3; bases outside the gene matches: 5. CDR3 length: 15 residues. Looked up from germline, CDR1 is SGHTA and CDR2 is FQGNSA. CDR3 in amino acids: CASSSTSGDTGELFF. For the CDR3, the DNA is TGTGCCAGCAGTTCGACTAGCGGAGACACCGGGGAGCTGTTTTTT.

The table lists this clonotype with many counts. The genes are TRBV5-4 and TRBJ1-2, with 10 bases aligning to TRBD1. Germline V lookup: CDR1 SGHNT, CDR2 YYREEE (reference sequence). V was clipped by 4 bases and J by 7 bases; unmatched bases: 7. This CDR3 comprises 14 residues. This chain's CDR3 is CASSALGTGVGYTF. The CDR3, as DNA: TGTGCCAGCAGCGCCCTCGGGACAGGGGTTGGCTACACCTTC.

A few counts support this clonotype. The genes are TRBV19 and TRBJ1-5, with D hard to call. This CDR3 is built from 13 residues. Germline V gene sequence: CDR1 LNHDA, CDR2 SQIVND (reference sequence). V was shortened by 0 bases and J by 6 bases, with 6 bases between the two germline ends. CDR3 in DNA: TGTGCCAGTAGTATAGATCAGCGTCAGCCCCAGCATTTT. As protein: CASSIDQRQPQHF. The variable domain in full, with the rest retrieved from reference TRBV19 and TRBJ1-5, is DGGITQSPKYLFRKEGQNVTLSCEQNLNHDAMYWYRQDPGQGLRLIYYSQIVNDFQKGDIAEGYSVSREKKESFPLTVTSAQKNPTAFYLCASSIDQRQPQHFGDGTRLSIL.

This CDR3 reads CAIISQGGAKKLFF. Written as DNA, the CDR3 is TGTGCCATCATATCTCAGGGTGGGGCCAAAAAACTGTTTTTT. V usage is TRBV10-3 and J usage is TRBJ1-4; a weak D match, TRBD1 (5 bases). This CDR3 contains 14 residues. Trimming stripped 7 bases from V and 9 bases from J, with 18 bases between. Per the germline V gene, CDR1 is ENHRY and CDR2 is SYGVKD.

This clonotype was observed a single time. The chain joins TRBV6-6 to TRBJ2-5; weak D call: TRBD1 (7 bases). The CDR3 runs to 14 residues. Germline assignment: CDR1 MNHNY and CDR2 SVGAGI (reference sequence). V lost 5 bases to trimming and J lost 3 bases, with 13 bases between them. In nucleotides, the CDR3 is TGTGCCAGCAGTAACCCAGGGGGGAAAGAGACCCAGTACTTC. Translating it yields CASSNPGGKETQYF.

This clonotype showed up just a few times. This sequence joins TRBV10-3 and TRBJ1-2; TRBD1 agrees at 10 bases. The CDR3 totals 14 residues. Germline-derived CDR1 and CDR2 are ENHRY and SYGVKD. V dropped 10 bases and J dropped 8; count of bases not matched to a gene: 13. This CDR3 reads CASRGTGEPGGYTF. In DNA form, the CDR3 reads TGTGCCAGCAGAGGGACAGGGGAGCCCGGCGGCTACACCTTC.

The V call is TRBV2, the J call TRBJ1-2; D ambiguous. V lost 2 bases and J 1 base, leaving 8 bases between the germline ends. Germline CDR1 is SNHLY and CDR2 is FYNNEI. The CDR3 totals 14 residues. The DNA of the CDR3 is TGTGCCAGCAGTGAAATTCAGAGTAACTATGGCTACACCTTC. It specifies CASSEIQSNYGYTF.

This sequence joins TRBV7-8 and TRBJ1-5, with unresolved D. Germline V CDR1 and CDR2: SGHVS, FQNEAQ. CDR3 length: 16 residues. Between the trimmed V and J ends, which lost 6 bases and 3 bases, there was a span of 18 bases. CDR3 region: CASSLVGRAFNQPQHF. CDR3 nucleotide sequence: TGTGCCAGCAGTTTGGTAGGCAGAGCTTTCAATCAGCCCCAGCATTTT. The full variable domain, with the rest looked up from reference TRBV7-8 and TRBJ1-5, is GAGVSQSPRYKVAKRGQDVALRCDPISGHVSLFWYQQALGQGPEFLTYFQNEAQLDKSGLPSDRFFAERPEGSVSTLKIQRTQQEDSAVYLCASSLVGRAFNQPQHFGDGTRLSIL.

Only one count was recorded for this clonotype. The CDR3: CSARKDRGRGGNQPQHF. In nucleotides, the CDR3 is TGCAGTGCTAGAAAGGACAGGGGGCGCGGTGGCAATCAGCCCCAGCATTTT. The V call is TRBV20-1, the J call TRBJ1-5; 11 bases are shared with TRBD1. CDR1 and CDR2 from the germline V gene are DFQATT and SNEGSKA (reference sequence). Trimming at V came to 2 bases and at J to 2 bases, leaving 8 bases not matched to a gene. The length of the CDR3 is 17 residues.

This clonotype was recorded many times. The chain is built from TRBV6-6 and TRBJ1-2, with D uncertain. This CDR3 has 11 amino acids. Germline V gene data show CDR1 as MNHNY and CDR2 as SVGAGI (reference sequence). V shed 0 bases and J shed 8 bases, with 4 bases lying between them. Here the CDR3 reads CASSYSDGYTF. In DNA form, the CDR3 reads TGTGCCAGCAGTTACTCCGACGGCTACACCTTC.

A few counts support this clonotype. The rearrangement links TRBV19 to TRBJ1-1, with unresolved D. V was clipped by 3 bases and J by 11 bases, with 13 bases between them. The germline CDR1 and CDR2 sequences are LNHDA and SQIVND (reference sequence). This CDR3 has 12 residues. The CDR3 reads CASSMRTDSAFF. The CDR3 DNA reads TGTGCCAGTAGTATGAGGACGGATTCTGCTTTCTTT.

This clonotype was found a few times. The chain's CDR3 is CASSLTAHGYTF. The CDR3, as DNA: TGTGCCAGCAGTTTAACTGCGCATGGCTACACCTTC. This chain links TRBV12-3 or TRBV12-4 with TRBJ1-2; D gene ambiguous. This CDR3 spans 12 amino acids. The germline V and J ends were trimmed by 2 bases and 6 bases, with 7 bases remaining between them.

Points on this clonotype: A junction boundary mismatches the germline segment, possibly from a read error. The chain couples TRBV6-1 to TRBJ2-7; D gene uncertain. This CDR3 is built from 12 residues. Germline lookup yields CDR1 MNHNS and CDR2 SASEGT. The DNA for the CDR3 is TGTGCCAGCGGTGAATCATCCTACGAGCAGTACTTC. Translation: CASGESSYEQYF.